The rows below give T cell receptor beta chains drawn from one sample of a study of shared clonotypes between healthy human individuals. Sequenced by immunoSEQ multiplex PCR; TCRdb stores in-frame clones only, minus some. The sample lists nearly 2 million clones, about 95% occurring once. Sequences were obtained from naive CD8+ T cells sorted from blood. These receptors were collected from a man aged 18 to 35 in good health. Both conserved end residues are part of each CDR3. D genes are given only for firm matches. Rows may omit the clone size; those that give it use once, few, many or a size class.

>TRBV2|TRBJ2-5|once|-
CASTGINQETQYF
TGTGCCAGCACAGGGATTAACCAAGAGACCCAGTACTTC
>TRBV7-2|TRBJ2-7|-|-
CASSPEDISYEQYF
TGTGCCAGCAGTCCAGAGGATATATCCTACGAGCAGTACTTC
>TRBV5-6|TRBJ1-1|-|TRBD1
CASSFTGGVEAFF
TGTGCCAGCAGCTTTACAGGGGGCGTAGAAGCTTTCTTT
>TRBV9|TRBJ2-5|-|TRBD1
CASSVGGGGQNEGETQYF
TGTGCCAGCAGCGTAGGAGGGGGCGGTCAGAACGAGGGAGAGACCCAGTACTTC
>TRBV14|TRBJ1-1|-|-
CASSLTSSAEAFF
TGTGCCAGCAGCCTGACTTCGAGCGCTGAAGCTTTCTTT
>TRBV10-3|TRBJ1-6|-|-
CATLNGVYYNSPLHF
TGTGCCACCTTAAACGGGGTTTACTATAATTCACCCCTCCACTTT
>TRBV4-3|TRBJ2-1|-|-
CASSQERLDVDEQFF
TGCGCCAGCAGCCAAGAGCGGCTCGACGTGGATGAGCAGTTCTTC
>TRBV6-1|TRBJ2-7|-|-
CASRADVSYEQYF
TGTGCCAGCAGAGCGGACGTTTCCTACGAGCAGTACTTC
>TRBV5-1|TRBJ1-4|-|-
CASSYGLETNEKLFF
TGCGCCAGCAGCTACGGACTGGAAACTAATGAAAAACTGTTTTTT
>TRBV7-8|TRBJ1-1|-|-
CASSFEEGTLNTEAFF
TGTGCCAGCAGCTTCGAGGAAGGAACTTTGAACACTGAAGCTTTCTTT
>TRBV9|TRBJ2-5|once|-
CASSPPQEDQYF
TGTGCCAGCAGCCCCCCCCAGGAGGACCAGTACTTC
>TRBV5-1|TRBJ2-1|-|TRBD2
CASSSVAGEVNEQFF
TGCGCCAGCAGCTCGGTTGCGGGAGAGGTCAATGAGCAGTTCTTC
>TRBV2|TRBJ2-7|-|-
CASRTDTDYEQYF
TGTGCCAGCAGGACGGACACCGATTACGAGCAGTACTTC
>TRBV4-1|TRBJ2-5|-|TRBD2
CASSPRAGGPETQYF
TGCGCCAGCAGCCCCCGAGCGGGGGGGCCAGAGACCCAGTACTTC
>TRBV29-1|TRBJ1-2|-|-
CSVEGGGYTF
TGCAGCGTTGAAGGGGGCGGCTACACCTTC
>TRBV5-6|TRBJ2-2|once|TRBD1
CASSLRIDRGGTGELFF
TGTGCCAGCAGCTTGAGGATCGACAGGGGAGGAACCGGGGAGCTGTTTTTT
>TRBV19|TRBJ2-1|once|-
CASSGPSGVYNEQFF
TGTGCCAGTAGTGGACCCAGTGGCGTGTACAATGAGCAGTTCTTC
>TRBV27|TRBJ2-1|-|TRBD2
CASGRDYYNEQFF
TGTGCCAGCGGGCGGGACTACTACAATGAGCAGTTCTTC
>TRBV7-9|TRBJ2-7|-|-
CASSSTREQYF
TGTGCCAGCAGCTCGACTAGAGAGCAGTACTTC
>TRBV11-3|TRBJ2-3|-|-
CASSLGGGRTDTQYF
TGTGCCAGCAGCCTAGGGGGGGGGCGCACAGATACGCAGTATTTT
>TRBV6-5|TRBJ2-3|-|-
CASSYRDTDTQYF
TGTGCCAGCAGTTACAGGGACACAGATACGCAGTATTTT
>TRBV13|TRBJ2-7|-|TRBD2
CASSPGLAGYEQYF
TGTGCCAGCAGCCCAGGACTAGCGGGCTACGAGCAGTACTTC
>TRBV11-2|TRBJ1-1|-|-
CASSLEGWRTEAFF
TGTGCCAGCAGCTTAGAGGGCTGGAGGACTGAAGCTTTCTTT
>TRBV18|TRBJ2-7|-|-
CASSPLTSAGEQYF
TGTGCCAGCTCACCACTTACCTCGGCCGGAGAGCAGTACTTC
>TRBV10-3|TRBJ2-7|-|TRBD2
CAISEPSGREVSYEQYF
TGTGCCATCAGTGAGCCCTCGGGGCGGGAGGTCTCCTACGAGCAGTACTTC
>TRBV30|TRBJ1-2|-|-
CAWSVGGTFYGYTF
TGTGCCTGGAGTGTGGGAGGAACCTTCTATGGCTACACCTTC
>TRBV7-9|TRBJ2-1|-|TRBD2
CASSSGTSGGHPNEQFF
TGTGCCAGCAGCTCAGGGACTAGCGGGGGACACCCCAATGAGCAGTTCTTC
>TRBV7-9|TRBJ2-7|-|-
CASSPSAGDTYEQYF
TGTGCCAGCAGCCCCTCGGCAGGGGATACCTACGAGCAGTACTTC
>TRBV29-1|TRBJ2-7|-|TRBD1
CSVEGTGNSYEQYF
TGCAGCGTTGAAGGGACAGGGAACTCCTACGAGCAGTACTTC
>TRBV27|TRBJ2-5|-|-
CASSPKTRLWETQYF
TGTGCCAGCAGTCCCAAGACTAGACTCTGGGAGACCCAGTACTTC
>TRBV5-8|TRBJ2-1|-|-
CASSWTKGRGRDNEQFF
TGTGCCAGCAGCTGGACTAAGGGACGGGGCCGAGACAATGAGCAGTTCTTC
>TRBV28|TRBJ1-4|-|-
CASSWRSWDEKLFF
TGTGCCAGCAGTTGGAGGAGTTGGGATGAAAAACTGTTTTTT
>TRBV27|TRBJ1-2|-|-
CASSFGTTYGYTF
TGTGCCAGCAGTTTCGGGACCACCTATGGCTACACCTTC
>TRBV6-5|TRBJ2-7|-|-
CASSPQVASYEQYF
TGTGCCAGCAGTCCTCAGGTGGCCTCCTACGAGCAGTACTTC
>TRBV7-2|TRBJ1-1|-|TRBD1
CASSSLTGSGEAFF
TGTGCCAGCAGCTCGTTGACAGGGAGTGGTGAAGCTTTCTTT
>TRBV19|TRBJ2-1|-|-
CATSETVSYNEQFF
TGTGCCACTTCCGAGACTGTCTCCTACAATGAGCAGTTCTTC
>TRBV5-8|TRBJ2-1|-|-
CASSLRTLSGLYNEQFF
TGTGCCAGCAGCTTGAGAACCCTCAGCGGGTTATACAATGAGCAGTTCTTC
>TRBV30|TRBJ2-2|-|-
CACRPVNTGELFF
TGTGCCTGCAGGCCCGTGAACACCGGGGAGCTGTTTTTT
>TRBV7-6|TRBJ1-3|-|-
CASSPSAGNTIYF
TGTGCCAGCAGCCCCTCAGCTGGAAACACCATATATTTT
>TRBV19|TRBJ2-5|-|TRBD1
CASRSWDSNFQETQYF
TGTGCCAGTAGGTCCTGGGACAGCAACTTCCAAGAGACCCAGTACTTC
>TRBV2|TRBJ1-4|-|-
CASSEANSEKLFF
TGTGCCAGCAGTGAAGCGAACAGTGAAAAACTGTTTTTT
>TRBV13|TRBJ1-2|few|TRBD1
CASSLDRDRRRYTF
TGTGCCAGCAGCTTGGACCGGGACAGGAGACGCTACACCTTC
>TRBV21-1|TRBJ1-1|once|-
CASSPGQLNTEAFF
TGTGCCAGCAGCCCAGGACAGTTGAACACTGAAGCTTTCTTT
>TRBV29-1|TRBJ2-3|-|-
CSVAGSGPSTDTQYF
TGCAGCGTTGCGGGGTCAGGCCCTAGCACAGATACGCAGTATTTT
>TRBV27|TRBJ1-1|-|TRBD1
CASSFRGQESTEAFF
TGTGCCAGCAGTTTTCGCGGACAGGAGTCTACTGAAGCTTTCTTT